This record concerns one T cell receptor (beta chain) sequence. The PCR employed 60 Vbeta primers together with 13 Jbeta primers. Profiling relied on immunoSEQ multiplex PCR, and the TCRdb table lists in-frame clones only, not all of them. Here the sample spans about 190,000 clones, around 87% being singletons. This entry comes from a study of cytomegalovirus exposure and HLA in healthy donors. The source is a man aged 25-40 years in good health and CMV-seronegative. Sequenced sample: PBMCs.

CDR3 nucleotides: TGCGCCAGTCAACCCGGGACAGGGTTTATTGGGCATGTGAACACTGAAGCTTTCTTT. Residues: CASQPGTGFIGHVNTEAFF. The rearrangement links TRBV5-1 to TRBJ1-1; TRBD1 matches at 9 bases. Germline lookup yields CDR1 SGHRS and CDR2 YFSETQ. This CDR3 region has 19 residues. V shed 8 bases and J 0 bases; nucleotides not matched to a gene: 20.